Listed below are T cell receptor beta chains from one sample, sequenced in a study of cytomegalovirus exposure and HLA in healthy donors. Profiled with immunoSEQ multiplex PCR; TCRdb holds only in-frame clones, not every one. The sample includes about 170,000 clones, around 80% of them seen just once. The sequencing input was PBMCs. The source is a woman aged 45-59 years in good health and CMV-seronegative. The CDR3 runs from the conserved cysteine through the conserved F or W. D genes are given only for firm matches. Rows give clone size only sometimes, using once, few, many, or a class for an expanded clone.

D: TRBD1; J: TRBJ1-2; V: TRBV4-1; size: once; length: 18; DNA: TGCGCCAGCAGCCAACGTGCAGGGGGCGAGGGAAGAGACTATGGCTACACCTTC; CDR3: CASSQRAGGEGRDYGYTF
D: TRBD1; J: TRBJ2-3; V: TRBV7-9; size: -; length: 16; DNA: TGTTCCAGCAGCTTAGACAGGGGGCCTTCCCCAGATACGCAGTATTTT; CDR3: CSSSLDRGPSPDTQYF
D: TRBD2; J: TRBJ2-7; V: TRBV2; size: few; length: 18; DNA: TGTGCCAGCAAACGTGCGGGACTAGCGGTCCCGAGCTCCTACGAGCAGTACTTC; CDR3: CASKRAGLAVPSSYEQYF
D: TRBD2; J: TRBJ2-3; V: TRBV5-6; size: -; length: 17; DNA: TGTGCCAGCAGCCCTACTAGCGGGGGGGCCCTGCTCCATACGCAGTATTTT; CDR3: CASSPTSGGALLHTQYF
D: TRBD1; J: TRBJ1-1; V: TRBV6-1; size: -; length: 13; DNA: TGTGCCAGCCAGACAGGGGGGAACACTGAAGCTTTCTTT; CDR3: CASQTGGNTEAFF
D: -; J: TRBJ1-2; V: TRBV7-2; size: -; length: 14; DNA: TGTGCCAGCAGCTCGGACAGCTCTAACTATGGCTACACCTTC; CDR3: CASSSDSSNYGYTF
D: TRBD2; J: TRBJ2-7; V: TRBV7-8; size: -; length: 17; DNA: TGTGCCAGCAGCTTTGGGAACATTGGCGGGAGGGCCTCCGAGCAGTACTTC; CDR3: CASSFGNIGGRASEQYF
D: TRBD2; J: TRBJ2-7; V: TRBV28; size: -; length: 14; DNA: TGTGCCAGCACCGCCGGGACTAGCGGGAACGAGCAGTACTTC; CDR3: CASTAGTSGNEQYF
D: -; J: TRBJ1-2; V: TRBV6-5; size: -; length: 13; DNA: TGTGCCAGCAGTTGGGACAAAAACTATGGCTACACCTTC; CDR3: CASSWDKNYGYTF
D: -; J: TRBJ2-3; V: TRBV4-1; size: -; length: 15; DNA: TGCGCCAGCAGCCAAGCGTGGCCTAGCACAGATACGCAGTATTTT; CDR3: CASSQAWPSTDTQYF
D: TRBD1; J: TRBJ2-7; V: TRBV5-1; size: -; length: 17; DNA: TGCGCCAGCAGCTTGGGAGGTCAGGGGGCCCTCTCCTACGAGCAGTACTTC; CDR3: CASSLGGQGALSYEQYF
D: TRBD2; J: TRBJ2-3; V: TRBV6-4; size: many; length: 15; DNA: TGTGCCAGCAGTCCTTCTAGCGGGGGCACAGATACGCAGTATTTT; CDR3: CASSPSSGGTDTQYF
D: -; J: TRBJ2-1; V: TRBV19; size: once; length: 12; DNA: TGTGCCAGTAGTACCGGACAAACTGAGCAGTTCTTC; CDR3: CASSTGQTEQFF
D: TRBD2; J: TRBJ2-7; V: TRBV6-5; size: -; length: 15; DNA: TGTGCCAGCAGTTACGATGGGACTAGCGGGCGCGAGCAGTACTTC; CDR3: CASSYDGTSGREQYF
D: TRBD2; J: TRBJ2-1; V: TRBV7-9; size: -; length: 16; DNA: TGTGCCAGCAGCTTAGCGTACGGGACTAGCGGGAATGAGCAGTTCTTC; CDR3: CASSLAYGTSGNEQFF
D: TRBD1; J: TRBJ1-5; V: TRBV28; size: -; length: 17; DNA: TGTGCCAGCACCCGATTAAGGGACAGTGGCGTAAATCAGCCCCAGCATTTT; CDR3: CASTRLRDSGVNQPQHF
D: TRBD2; J: TRBJ2-1; V: TRBV7-9; size: -; length: 17; DNA: TGTGCCAGCCTCATGGGGACTAGCGGGTTCTCCTACAATGAGCAGTTCTTC; CDR3: CASLMGTSGFSYNEQFF
D: TRBD2; J: TRBJ2-3; V: TRBV5-5; size: few; length: 15; DNA: TGTGCCAGCAGCTTGGGGACTAGTTCCGCAGATACGCAGTATTTT; CDR3: CASSLGTSSADTQYF
D: TRBD2; J: TRBJ2-7; V: TRBV27; size: -; length: 14; DNA: TGTGCCAGCGCCTTGGGACTAGCGGGGGACGAGCAGTACTTC; CDR3: CASALGLAGDEQYF
D: TRBD1; J: TRBJ1-1; V: TRBV7-9; size: -; length: 15; DNA: TGTGCCAGCAGCTTTGAAACAGGGGGTCACACTGAAGCTTTCTTT; CDR3: CASSFETGGHTEAFF
D: TRBD1; J: TRBJ1-1; V: TRBV29-1; size: -; length: 15; DNA: TGCAGCGTTGCTTATAGGGACAGGGGTGGAACTGAAGCTTTCTTT; CDR3: CSVAYRDRGGTEAFF
D: TRBD1; J: TRBJ1-2; V: TRBV28; size: -; length: 15; DNA: TGTGCCAGCAGCAATCTTGCCGGGACAGGGGATGGCTACACCTTC; CDR3: CASSNLAGTGDGYTF
D: TRBD1; J: TRBJ1-5; V: TRBV7-9; size: -; length: 14; DNA: TGTGCCAGCAGCCCAGGGGGATTGAATCAGCCCCAGCATTTT; CDR3: CASSPGGLNQPQHF
D: TRBD1; J: TRBJ1-5; V: TRBV28; size: -; length: 14; DNA: TGTGCCAGCAGCCCTGGGACAGGGCGGCAGCCCCAGCATTTT; CDR3: CASSPGTGRQPQHF
D: TRBD1; J: TRBJ1-5; V: TRBV7-9; size: -; length: 17; DNA: TGTGCCAGCAGCTCAGGACAGGGACCCTATAGCAATCAGCCCCAGCATTTT; CDR3: CASSSGQGPYSNQPQHF
D: -; J: TRBJ2-7; V: TRBV5-1; size: -; length: 12; DNA: TGCGCCAGCAGCCGGGACATCTACGAGCAGTACTTC; CDR3: CASSRDIYEQYF
D: -; J: TRBJ2-7; V: TRBV6-5; size: -; length: 15; DNA: TGTGCCAGCAGTTACTCGAGGAGCGGTACCTACGAGCAGTACTTC; CDR3: CASSYSRSGTYEQYF
D: TRBD1; J: TRBJ2-7; V: TRBV4-3; size: -; length: 15; DNA: TGCGCCAGCAGCCAAAACCGGGACAGGGACCACGAGCAGTACTTC; CDR3: CASSQNRDRDHEQYF
D: TRBD2; J: TRBJ2-7; V: TRBV2; size: -; length: 18; DNA: TGTGCCAGCAGTGAAGCGCGATGGACGCGGGGGAGCTCCTACGAGCAGTACTTC; CDR3: CASSEARWTRGSSYEQYF
D: -; J: TRBJ2-2; V: TRBV19; size: -; length: 14; DNA: TGTGCCAGTAGTATAATGTTTAATACCGGGGAGCTGTTTTTT; CDR3: CASSIMFNTGELFF
D: TRBD1; J: TRBJ1-2; V: TRBV4-3; size: -; length: 15; DNA: TGCGCCAGCAGCCAAAACAGGGGGCTAAACTATGGCTACACCTTC; CDR3: CASSQNRGLNYGYTF
D: -; J: TRBJ2-1; V: TRBV4-1; size: -; length: 14; DNA: TGCGCCAGCAGCCAAGGACAGGGAGGAAGCGAGCAGTTCTTC; CDR3: CASSQGQGGSEQFF
D: -; J: TRBJ2-3; V: TRBV6-5; size: medium-sized; length: 11; DNA: TGTGCCAGCAGTTACGGGGGGGGCCATTATTTT; CDR3: CASSYGGGHYF
D: -; J: TRBJ2-1; V: TRBV7-2; size: few; length: 13; DNA: TGTGCCAGCAGCTTAAGAGACTACAATGAGCAGTTCTTC; CDR3: CASSLRDYNEQFF
D: -; J: TRBJ1-5; V: TRBV5-1; size: once; length: 15; DNA: TGCGCCAGCAGCTTCGGGGGGCATAGCAATCAGCCCCAGCATTTT; CDR3: CASSFGGHSNQPQHF
D: -; J: TRBJ1-1; V: TRBV2; size: -; length: 14; DNA: TGTGCCAGCAGTCTAGGGCGGGGGAACACTGAAGCTTTCTTT; CDR3: CASSLGRGNTEAFF